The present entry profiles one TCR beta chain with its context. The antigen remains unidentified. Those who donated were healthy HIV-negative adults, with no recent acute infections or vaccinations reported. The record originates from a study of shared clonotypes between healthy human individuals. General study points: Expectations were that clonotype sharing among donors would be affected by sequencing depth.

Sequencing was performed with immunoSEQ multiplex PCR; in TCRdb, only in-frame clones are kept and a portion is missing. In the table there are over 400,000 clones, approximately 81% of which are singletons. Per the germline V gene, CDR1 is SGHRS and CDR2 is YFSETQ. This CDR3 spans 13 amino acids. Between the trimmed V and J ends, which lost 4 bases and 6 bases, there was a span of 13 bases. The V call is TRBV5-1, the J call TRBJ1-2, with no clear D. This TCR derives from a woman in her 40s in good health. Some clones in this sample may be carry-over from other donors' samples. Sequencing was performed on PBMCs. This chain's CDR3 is CASSTNSYDGYTF. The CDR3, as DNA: TGCGCCAGCAGCACCAACAGCTACGATGGCTACACCTTC.